This entry is about one TCR beta chain. What it binds is unknown. CD4+ T cells that had been cultured provided DNA sequenced with the Oncomine TCR Beta short-read assay. Genomic DNA from cultured CD4+ T cells was extracted. TCRdb re-analysed the PCR reads in MiXCR, keeping a single row per CDR3 protein. The sample lists almost 20,000 distinct CDR3 sequences, approximately 50% occurring once. Stated treatment: roughly nine-day PBMC culture with coronavirus spike peptide pools or control peptides (ViraFEST assay). Positive PCR dates covered March to December 2020, before US Alpha, Beta and Delta variants. The germline CDR1 and CDR2 sequences are MGHRA and YSYEKL. V lost 1 base and J lost 5, with 6 bases in between. The CDR3 covers 13 residues. These data originate in a study of vaccination and CD4 T cells after COVID-19.

The sequenced sample was CD4+ T cells from blood, cultured in vitro. The sequence was obtained from a human donor who had recovered from COVID-19. The chain joins TRBV4-1 to TRBJ1-5; the D is unclear. The CDR3 nucleotides read TGCGCCAGCAGCCAAGGACGGTATCAGCCCCAGCATTTT. Translated, it gives CASSQGRYQPQHF.